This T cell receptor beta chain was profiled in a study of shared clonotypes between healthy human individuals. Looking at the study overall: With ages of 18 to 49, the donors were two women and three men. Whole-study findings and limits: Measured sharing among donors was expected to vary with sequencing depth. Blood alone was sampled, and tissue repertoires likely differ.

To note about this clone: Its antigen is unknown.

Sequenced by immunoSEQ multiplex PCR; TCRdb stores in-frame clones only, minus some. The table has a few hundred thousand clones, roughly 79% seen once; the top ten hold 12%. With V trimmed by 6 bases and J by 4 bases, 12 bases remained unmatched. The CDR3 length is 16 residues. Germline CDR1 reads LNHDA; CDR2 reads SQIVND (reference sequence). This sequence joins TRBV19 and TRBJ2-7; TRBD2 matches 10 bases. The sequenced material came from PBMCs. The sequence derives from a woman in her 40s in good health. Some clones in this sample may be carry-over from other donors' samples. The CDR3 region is CASSGLTSGVTYEQYF. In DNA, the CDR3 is TGTGCCAGTAGCGGTCTTACTAGCGGGGTCACGTACGAGCAGTACTTC. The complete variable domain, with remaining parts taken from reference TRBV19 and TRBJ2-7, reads DGGITQSPKYLFRKEGQNVTLSCEQNLNHDAMYWYRQDPGQGLRLIYYSQIVNDFQKGDIAEGYSVSREKKESFPLTVTSAQKNPTAFYLCASSGLTSGVTYEQYFGPGTRLTVT.